The 5 T cell receptor beta chains given below trace back to one sample, sequenced in a study of T cells in Graves' hyperthyroidism and ophthalmopathy. TCR beta CDR3 region amplification was performed from RNA transcripts. The study used the HTBI primer set for a first-round RT-PCR of the TCR CDR3. MiXCR was run by TCRdb on the multiplex PCR reads, yielding one entry per CDR3 protein. The sample carries under 400,000 distinct CDR3 sequences, roughly 17% recorded once. The material sequenced was blood. These receptors all stem from a man aged 25-45 years with Graves' hyperthyroidism.

This clonotype was seen repeatedly, ten times or more. The chain employs TRBV6-1 and TRBJ2-3, with D possibly matching TRBD2 (6 bases). Trimming stripped 5 bases from V and 4 bases from J, with 16 bases between. Germline CDR1 is MNHNS and CDR2 is SASEGT. This CDR3 is built from 15 residues. For the CDR3, the DNA is TGTGCCAGCAGTTTGCGGGATCCCGGCGCAGATACGCAGTATTTT. It encodes CASSLRDPGADTQYF.

V is TRBV5-6 and J is TRBJ2-1; 14 positions match TRBD2. Trimming at V came to 4 bases and at J to 8 bases, leaving 11 bases not matched to a gene. CDR3 size: 17 residues. CDR1 is SGHDT and CDR2 is YYEEEE in the germline V gene. The CDR3 region has the DNA TGTGCCAGCAGCCGGACTAGCGGGAGGACCTTTTCTGATGAGCAGTTCTTC. Translation gives CASSRTSGRTFSDEQFF. Using reference TRBV5-6 and TRBJ2-1 for the parts outside the CDR3, the full variable domain is DAGVTQSPTHLIKTRGQQVTLRCSPKSGHDTVSWYQQALGQGPQFIFQYYEEEERQRGNFPDRFSGHQFPNYSSELNVNALLLGDSALYLCASSRTSGRTFSDEQFFGPGTRLTVL.

The genes are TRBV18 and TRBJ2-3; possibly TRBD1 or TRBD2 for D (5 bases each). This CDR3 is built from 16 residues. Germline V gene lookup returns CDR1 KGHSH and CDR2 LQKENI. V was cut by 4 bases and J by 1 base, with 15 bases left in between. CDR3 protein: CASSRRARAGTDTQYF. CDR3 bases: TGTGCCAGCTCACGGCGGGCCAGGGCCGGCACAGATACGCAGTATTTT.

This clonotype was seen repeatedly, ten times or more. V and J are TRBV20-1 and TRBJ2-7; 7 bases align to TRBD2. The CDR3 loop spans 12 amino acids. J was trimmed by 5 bases and V by 7 bases; bases with no gene match: 8. Germline CDR1 and CDR2: DFQATT and SNEGSKA (reference sequence). CDR3 coding DNA: TGCAGTGGGAGCGGGGCTTTAAACGAGCAGTACTTC. This codes for CSGSGALNEQYF.

This clonotype was seen repeatedly, ten times or more. J is TRBJ2-1 and V is TRBV20-1; possible D gene TRBD2, 6 bases. This CDR3 contains 13 residues. Trimming removed 5 bases at V and 9 bases at J, with 17 bases between. CDR1 and CDR2 from the germline V gene are DFQATT and SNEGSKA (reference sequence). CDR3 loop: CSAPRLGFGEQFF. CDR3 DNA: TGCAGTGCTCCGCGACTAGGGTTCGGTGAGCAGTTCTTC.